This T cell receptor beta chain emerged from a study of blood T cell repertoires in COVID-19. Overall study context: Sample material is recorded as cDNA or gDNA derived from T cells, B-cell-depleted T cells, or PBMCs.

Source study methods: Reference gene primer amplification yielded estimated nucleated cell counts. The protocol was immunoSEQ multiplex PCR, while the TCRdb copy is restricted to in-frame clones and leaves out a portion. The D gene and trimming were derived from the DNA, and the V and J assignments and clone size from that table. This table holds 400,000 to 550,000 clones, about 89% found once. Trimming removed 8 bases at V and 5 bases at J, with 15 bases between. The CDR3 extends over 14 amino acids. Looked up from germline, CDR1 is LNHDA and CDR2 is SQIVND (reference sequence). Material: peripheral blood. The chain couples TRBV19 to TRBJ1-4; D possibly corresponds to TRBD1 (5 bases). The origin of this receptor is a woman in her thirties with acute or convalescent COVID-19. The CDR3 DNA sequence: TGTGCCAGTCGGGGGTGGACGGAGAATGAAAAACTGTTTTTT. Residues: CASRGWTENEKLFF.